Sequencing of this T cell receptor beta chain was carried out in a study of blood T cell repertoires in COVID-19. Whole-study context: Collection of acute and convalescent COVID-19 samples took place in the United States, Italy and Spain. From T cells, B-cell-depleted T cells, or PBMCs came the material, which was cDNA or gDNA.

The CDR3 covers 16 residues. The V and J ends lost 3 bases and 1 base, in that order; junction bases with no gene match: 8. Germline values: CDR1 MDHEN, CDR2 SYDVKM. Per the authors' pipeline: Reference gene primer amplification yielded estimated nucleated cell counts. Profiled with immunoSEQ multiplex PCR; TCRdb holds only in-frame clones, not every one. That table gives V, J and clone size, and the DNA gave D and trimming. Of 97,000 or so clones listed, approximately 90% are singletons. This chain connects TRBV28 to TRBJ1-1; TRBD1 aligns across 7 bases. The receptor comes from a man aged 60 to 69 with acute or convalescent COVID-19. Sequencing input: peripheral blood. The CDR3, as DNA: TGTGCCAGCAGTTTTGTAGGAAGGACAGGGAACACTGAAGCTTTCTTT. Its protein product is CASSFVGRTGNTEAFF. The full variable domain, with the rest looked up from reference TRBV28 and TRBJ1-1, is DVKVTQSSRYLVKRTGEKVFLECVQDMDHENMFWYRQDPGLGLRLIYFSYDVKMKEKGDIPEGYSVSREKKERFSLILESASTNQTSMYLCASSFVGRTGNTEAFFGQGTRLTVV.